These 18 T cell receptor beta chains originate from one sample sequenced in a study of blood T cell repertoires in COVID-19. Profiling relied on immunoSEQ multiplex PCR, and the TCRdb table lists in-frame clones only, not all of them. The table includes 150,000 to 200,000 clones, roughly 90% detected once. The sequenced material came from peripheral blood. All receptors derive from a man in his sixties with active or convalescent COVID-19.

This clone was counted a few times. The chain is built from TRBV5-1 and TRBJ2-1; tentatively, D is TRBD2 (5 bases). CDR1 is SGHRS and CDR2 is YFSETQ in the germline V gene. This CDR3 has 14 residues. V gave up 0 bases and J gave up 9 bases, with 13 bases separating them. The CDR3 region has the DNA TGCGCCAGCAGCTTGGGGGGAGCAATTGTTGAGCAGTTCTTC. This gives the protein CASSLGGAIVEQFF.

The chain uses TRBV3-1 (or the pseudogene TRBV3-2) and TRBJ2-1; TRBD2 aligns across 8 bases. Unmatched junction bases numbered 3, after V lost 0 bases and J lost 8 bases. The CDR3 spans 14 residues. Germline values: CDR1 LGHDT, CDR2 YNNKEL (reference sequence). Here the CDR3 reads CASSQDIGRDEQFF. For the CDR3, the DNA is TGTGCCAGCAGCCAAGATATCGGGAGGGATGAGCAGTTCTTC.

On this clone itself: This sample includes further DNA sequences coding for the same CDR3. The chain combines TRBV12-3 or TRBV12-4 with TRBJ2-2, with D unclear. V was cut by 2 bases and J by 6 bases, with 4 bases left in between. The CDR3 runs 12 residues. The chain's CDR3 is CASSLSAGELFF. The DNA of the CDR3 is TGTGCCAGCAGTTTATCTGCCGGGGAGCTGTTTTTT.

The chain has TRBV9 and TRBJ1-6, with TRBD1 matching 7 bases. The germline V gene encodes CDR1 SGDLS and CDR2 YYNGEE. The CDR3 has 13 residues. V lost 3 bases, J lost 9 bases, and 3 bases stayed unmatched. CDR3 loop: CASSGTGVSPLHF. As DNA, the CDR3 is TGTGCCAGCAGCGGAACAGGGGTTTCACCCCTCCACTTT.

The CDR3, as DNA: TGTGCCAGCAGTTTTCGACTAGCGGCCACAGATACGCAGTATTTT. It codes for CASSFRLAATDTQYF. The gene calls are TRBV25-1 and TRBJ2-3, with 9 bases matching TRBD2. This CDR3 is 15 amino acids long. Germline CDR1 reads MGHDK; CDR2 reads SYGVNS. V trimming: 5 bases; J trimming: 2 bases; junction bases outside the gene matches: 5.

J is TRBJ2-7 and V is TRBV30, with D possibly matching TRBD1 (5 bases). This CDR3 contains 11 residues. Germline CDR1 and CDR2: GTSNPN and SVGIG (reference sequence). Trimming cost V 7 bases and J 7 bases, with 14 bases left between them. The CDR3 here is CASSRGWEQYF. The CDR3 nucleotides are TGTGCCTCTTCTAGGGGTTGGGAGCAGTACTTC.

In DNA form, the CDR3 reads TGTGCCAGTAGTATGAGGACAGAGAATCAGCCCCAGCATTTT. Translating it yields CASSMRTENQPQHF. This sequence joins TRBV19 and TRBJ1-5; D possibly corresponds to TRBD1 (6 bases). CDR1 is LNHDA, CDR2 SQIVND, per germline (reference sequence). The CDR3 is 14 amino acids. The V gene lost 3 bases and the J gene lost 4 bases, with 10 bases spanning the gap.

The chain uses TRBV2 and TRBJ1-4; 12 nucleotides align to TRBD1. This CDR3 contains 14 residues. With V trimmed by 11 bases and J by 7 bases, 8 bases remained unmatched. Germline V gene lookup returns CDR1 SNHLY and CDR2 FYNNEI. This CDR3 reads CAGRDRGRREKLFF. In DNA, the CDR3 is TGTGCCGGCCGGGACAGGGGGCGTCGTGAAAAACTGTTTTTT. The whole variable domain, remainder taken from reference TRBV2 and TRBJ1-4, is EPEVTQTPSHQVTQMGQEVILRCVPISNHLYFYWYRQILGQKVEFLVSFYNNEISEKSEIFDDQFSVERPDGSNFTLKIRSTKLEDSAMYFCAGRDRGRREKLFFGSGTQLSVL.

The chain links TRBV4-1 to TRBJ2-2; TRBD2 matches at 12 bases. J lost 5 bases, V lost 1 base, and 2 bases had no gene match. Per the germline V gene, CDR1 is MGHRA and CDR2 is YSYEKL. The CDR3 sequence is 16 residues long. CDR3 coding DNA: TGCGCCAGCAGCCAAGCGGGGACTAGCGGGACCGGGGAGCTGTTTTTT. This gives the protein CASSQAGTSGTGELFF.

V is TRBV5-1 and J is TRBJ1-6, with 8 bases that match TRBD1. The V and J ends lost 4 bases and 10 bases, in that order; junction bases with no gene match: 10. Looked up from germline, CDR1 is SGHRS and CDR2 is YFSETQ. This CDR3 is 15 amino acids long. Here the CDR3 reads CASSPEGQVESPLHF. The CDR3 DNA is TGCGCCAGCAGCCCGGAGGGACAGGTGGAGTCACCCCTCCACTTT.

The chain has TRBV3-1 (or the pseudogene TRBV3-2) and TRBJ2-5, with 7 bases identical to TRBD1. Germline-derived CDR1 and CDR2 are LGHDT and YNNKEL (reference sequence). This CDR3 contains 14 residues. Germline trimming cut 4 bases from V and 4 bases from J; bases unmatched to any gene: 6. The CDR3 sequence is CASSRQGGVETQYF. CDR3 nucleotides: TGTGCCAGCAGCCGACAGGGCGGTGTAGAGACCCAGTACTTC.

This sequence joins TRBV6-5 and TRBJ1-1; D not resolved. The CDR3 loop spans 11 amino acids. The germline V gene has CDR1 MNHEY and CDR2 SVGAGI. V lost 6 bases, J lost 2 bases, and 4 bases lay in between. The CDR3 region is CASRINTEAFF. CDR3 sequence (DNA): TGTGCCAGCAGAATAAACACTGAAGCTTTCTTT.

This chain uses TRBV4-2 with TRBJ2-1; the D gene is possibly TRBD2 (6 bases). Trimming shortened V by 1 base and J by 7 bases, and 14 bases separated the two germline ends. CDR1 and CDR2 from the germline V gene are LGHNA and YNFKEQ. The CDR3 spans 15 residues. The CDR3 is CASSQVAAFENEQFF. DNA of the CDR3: TGTGCCAGCAGCCAAGTAGCGGCGTTTGAGAATGAGCAGTTCTTC.

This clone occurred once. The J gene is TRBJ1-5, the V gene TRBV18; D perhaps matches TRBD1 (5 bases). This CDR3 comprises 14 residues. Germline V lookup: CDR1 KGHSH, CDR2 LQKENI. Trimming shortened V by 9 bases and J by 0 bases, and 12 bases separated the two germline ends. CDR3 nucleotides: TGTGCCAGTTCGACGACAGATAGCAATCAGCCCCAGCATTTT. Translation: CASSTTDSNQPQHF.

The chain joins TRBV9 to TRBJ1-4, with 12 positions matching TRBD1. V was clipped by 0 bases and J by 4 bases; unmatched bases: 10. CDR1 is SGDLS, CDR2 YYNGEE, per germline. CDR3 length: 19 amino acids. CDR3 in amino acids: CASSVGAGTGGAGNEKLFF. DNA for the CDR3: TGTGCCAGCAGCGTAGGCGCCGGGACAGGGGGCGCTGGTAATGAAAAACTGTTTTTT.

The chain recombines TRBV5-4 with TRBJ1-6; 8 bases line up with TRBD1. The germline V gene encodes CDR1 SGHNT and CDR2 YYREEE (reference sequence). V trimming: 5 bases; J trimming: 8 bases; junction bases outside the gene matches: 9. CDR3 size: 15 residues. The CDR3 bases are TGTGCCAGCAGGTTATCCGGGACAGGACATTCACCCCTCCACTTT. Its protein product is CASRLSGTGHSPLHF. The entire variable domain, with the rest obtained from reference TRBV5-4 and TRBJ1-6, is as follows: ETGVTQSPTHLIKTRGQQVTLRCSSQSGHNTVSWYQQALGQGPQFIFQYYREEENGRGNFPPRFSGLQFPNYSSELNVNALELDDSALYLCASRLSGTGHSPLHFGNGTRLTVT.

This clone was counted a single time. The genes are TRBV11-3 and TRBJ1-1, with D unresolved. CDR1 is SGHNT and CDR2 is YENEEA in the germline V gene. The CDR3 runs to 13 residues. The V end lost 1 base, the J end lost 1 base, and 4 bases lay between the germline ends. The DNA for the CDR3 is TGTGCCAGCAGCTTAGCAGGGAACACTGAAGCTTTCTTT. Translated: CASSLAGNTEAFF.

In nucleotides, the CDR3 is TGTGCCAGCAGGTCGGGACAGCCACGGGGTTTTAGCAATCAGCCCCAGCATTTT. Its translation is CASRSGQPRGFSNQPQHF. The chain is built from TRBV2 and TRBJ1-5, with TRBD1 matching 7 bases. The CDR3 has 18 residues. After removal of 6 bases from V and 0 bases from J, the junction contained 14 bases not matched to a gene. In germline, CDR1 is SNHLY, CDR2 FYNNEI.